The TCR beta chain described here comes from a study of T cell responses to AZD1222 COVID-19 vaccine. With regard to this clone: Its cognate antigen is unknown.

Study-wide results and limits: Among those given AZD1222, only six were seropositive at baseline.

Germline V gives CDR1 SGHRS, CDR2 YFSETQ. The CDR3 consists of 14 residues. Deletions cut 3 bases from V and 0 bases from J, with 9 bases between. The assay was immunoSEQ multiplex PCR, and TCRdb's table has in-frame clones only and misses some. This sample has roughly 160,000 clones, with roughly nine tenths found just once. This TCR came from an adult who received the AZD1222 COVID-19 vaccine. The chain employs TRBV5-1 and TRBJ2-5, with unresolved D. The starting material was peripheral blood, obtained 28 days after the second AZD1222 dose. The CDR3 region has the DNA TGCGCCAGCAGCTCAGTACTTTACCAAGAGACCCAGTACTTC. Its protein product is CASSSVLYQETQYF. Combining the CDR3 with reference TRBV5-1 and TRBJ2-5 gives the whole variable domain KAGVTQTPRYLIKTRGQQVTLSCSPISGHRSVSWYQQTPGQGLQFLFEYFSETQRNKGNFPGRFSGRQFSNSRSEMNVSTLELGDSALYLCASSSVLYQETQYFGPGTRLLVL.